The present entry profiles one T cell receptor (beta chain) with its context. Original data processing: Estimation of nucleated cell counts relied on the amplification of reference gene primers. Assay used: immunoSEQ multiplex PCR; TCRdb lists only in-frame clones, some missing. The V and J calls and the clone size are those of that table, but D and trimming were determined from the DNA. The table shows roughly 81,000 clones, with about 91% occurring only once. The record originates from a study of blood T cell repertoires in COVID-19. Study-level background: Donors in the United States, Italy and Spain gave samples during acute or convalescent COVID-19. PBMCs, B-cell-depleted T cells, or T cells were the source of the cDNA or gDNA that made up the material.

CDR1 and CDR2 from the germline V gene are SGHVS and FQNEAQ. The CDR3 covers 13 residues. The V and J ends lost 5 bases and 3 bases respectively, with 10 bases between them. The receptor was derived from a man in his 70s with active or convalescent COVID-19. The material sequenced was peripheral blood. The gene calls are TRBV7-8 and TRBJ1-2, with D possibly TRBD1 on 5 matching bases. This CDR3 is CASSLSRDYGYTF. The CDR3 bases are TGTGCCAGCAGCCTTTCCAGGGACTATGGCTACACCTTC.